One and the same sample provided the 6 T cell receptor beta chains below, sequenced in a study of cytomegalovirus exposure and HLA in healthy donors. Primers included in the PCR were 60 Vbeta and 13 Jbeta primers. Assay used: immunoSEQ multiplex PCR; TCRdb lists only in-frame clones, some missing. Of approximately 100,000 clones listed, about 80% are singletons. Sequencing was carried out using PBMCs. These receptors were taken from a man aged 50 or older in good health and CMV-seropositive.

The V gene is TRBV10-3, the J gene TRBJ2-7; 8 bases are a match to TRBD1. Trimming cost V 1 base and J 5 bases; bases outside gene matches: 1. The CDR3 loop spans 13 amino acids. CDR1 is ENHRY, CDR2 SYGVKD, per germline. This chain's CDR3 is CAISEWTGNEQYF. The CDR3, as DNA: TGTGCCATCAGTGAGTGGACAGGGAACGAGCAGTACTTC.

The chain joins TRBV28 to TRBJ1-2, with 10 bases that match TRBD1. The J segment lost 8 bases and the V segment lost 6 bases, leaving 9 bases of the junction unmatched. The CDR3 sequence is 14 residues long. Germline CDR1 MDHEN, CDR2 SYDVKM. The CDR3 DNA sequence: TGTGCCAGCAGAGAGGGACAGGGGTTTGGAGGCTACACCTTC. Amino acids: CASREGQGFGGYTF.

The chain joins TRBV30 to TRBJ1-2, with 10 nucleotides matching TRBD1. The germline gives CDR1 GTSNPN, CDR2 SVGIG (reference sequence). The CDR3 runs to 13 residues. The J segment lost 7 bases and the V segment lost 3 bases, leaving 5 bases of the junction unmatched. The CDR3: CAWSPGTGAGYTF. The CDR3, as DNA: TGTGCCTGGAGCCCCGGGACAGGGGCTGGCTACACCTTC.

The CDR3 loop is CASSQGTLAGETGELFF. The CDR3 bases are TGCGCCAGCAGCCAAGGGACCCTAGCGGGGGAAACCGGGGAGCTGTTTTTT. V and J are TRBV4-1 and TRBJ2-2; the match to TRBD2 covers 10 bases. The germline CDR1 and CDR2 sequences are MGHRA and YSYEKL. The CDR3 totals 17 residues. Trimming took 1 base from V and 5 from J; bases not matched to a gene: 7.

The rearrangement uses TRBV9 and TRBJ2-2; 7 bases fit TRBD1. V shed 0 bases and J 3 bases; nucleotides not matched to a gene: 2. The CDR3 is 15 residues long. Germline V CDR1 and CDR2: SGDLS, YYNGEE. CDR3 coding DNA: TGTGCCAGCAGCGTAGGAACAGGGGACACCGGGGAGCTGTTTTTT. Translating it yields CASSVGTGDTGELFF.

J is TRBJ2-7 and V is TRBV6-4; TRBD2 might be the D (7 bases). The CDR3 runs to 15 residues. Germline V lookup: CDR1 MRHNA, CDR2 SNTAGT. Deletions cut 6 bases from V and 3 bases from J, with 18 bases between. The CDR3 bases are TGTGCCAGCAGCCTTGCAGGGAGGGGGGACTACGAGCAGTACTTC. Translating gives CASSLAGRGDYEQYF.